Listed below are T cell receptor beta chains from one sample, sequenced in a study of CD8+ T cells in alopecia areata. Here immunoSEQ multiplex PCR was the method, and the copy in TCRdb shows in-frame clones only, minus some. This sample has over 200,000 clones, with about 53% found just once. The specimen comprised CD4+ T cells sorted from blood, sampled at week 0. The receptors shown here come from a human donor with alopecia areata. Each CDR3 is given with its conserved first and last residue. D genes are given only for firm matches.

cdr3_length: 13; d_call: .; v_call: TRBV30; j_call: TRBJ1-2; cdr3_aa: CAQTTNVGYGYTF; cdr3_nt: TGTGCCCAAACAACGAACGTTGGCTATGGCTACACCTTC
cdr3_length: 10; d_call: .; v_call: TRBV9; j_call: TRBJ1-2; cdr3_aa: CASPWGGYTF; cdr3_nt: TGTGCCAGCCCCTGGGGTGGCTACACCTTC
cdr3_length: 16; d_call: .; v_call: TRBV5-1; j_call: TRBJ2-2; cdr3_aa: CASSLAGRVNTGELFF; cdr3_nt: TGCGCCAGCAGCTTGGCCGGAAGGGTCAACACCGGGGAGCTGTTTTTT
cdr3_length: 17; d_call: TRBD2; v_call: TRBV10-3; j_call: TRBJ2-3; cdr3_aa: CAIMSSSGRAGTDTQYF; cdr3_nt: TGTGCCATCATGTCCTCCAGCGGGAGGGCCGGCACAGATACGCAGTATTTT
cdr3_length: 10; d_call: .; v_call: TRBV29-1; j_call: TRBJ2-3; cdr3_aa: CVGGTDTQYF; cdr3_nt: TGCGTCGGGGGCACAGATACGCAGTATTTT
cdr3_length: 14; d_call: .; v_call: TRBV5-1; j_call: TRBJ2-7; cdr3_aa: CASSLPGRTYEQYF; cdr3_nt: TGCGCCAGCAGCTTGCCGGGACGCACCTACGAGCAGTACTTC
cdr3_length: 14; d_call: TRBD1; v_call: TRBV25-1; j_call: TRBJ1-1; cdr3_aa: CASSHRGTNTEAFF; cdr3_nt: TGTGCCAGCAGTCACAGGGGGACGAACACTGAAGCTTTCTTT
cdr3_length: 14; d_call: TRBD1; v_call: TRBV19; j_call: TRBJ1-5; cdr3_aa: CASNRGGLDQPQHF; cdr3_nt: TGTGCCAGCAACAGGGGAGGTCTCGATCAGCCCCAGCATTTT
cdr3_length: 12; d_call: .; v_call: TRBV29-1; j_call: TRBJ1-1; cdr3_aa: CSGGTLNTEAFF; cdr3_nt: TGCAGCGGTGGCACCCTGAACACTGAAGCTTTCTTT
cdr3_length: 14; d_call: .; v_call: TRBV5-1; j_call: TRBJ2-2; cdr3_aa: CASSFEGTVGELFF; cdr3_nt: TGCGCCAGCAGCTTCGAGGGTACGGTCGGGGAGCTGTTTTTT
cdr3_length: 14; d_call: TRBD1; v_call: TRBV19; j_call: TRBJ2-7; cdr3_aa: CASTDRVGSYEQYF; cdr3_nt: TGTGCCAGTACCGACAGGGTAGGTTCCTACGAGCAGTACTTC